This T cell receptor (beta chain) was obtained from a study of T cell changes during pregnancy in multiple sclerosis. Method: immunoSEQ multiplex PCR; TCRdb's copy keeps in-frame clones and lacks some. The sample contains tens of thousands of clones, roughly 90% of which appear only once. Germline CDR1 reads SGHAT; CDR2 reads FQNNGV. V shed 1 base, J shed 10 bases, and the junction held 3 bases outside the gene matches. The CDR3 has 14 amino acids. This clonotype was obtained from a female donor with multiple sclerosis, enrolled in a pregnancy study. Sequences were derived from CD4+ T cells from peripheral blood mononuclear cells, sampled in the third trimester of pregnancy. The chain couples TRBV11-2 to TRBJ2-1, with 11 bases that match TRBD2. The CDR3 nucleotides read TGTGCCAGCAGCTTAGGACTAGCGGGATGGGAGCAGTTCTTC. Protein: CASSLGLAGWEQFF.